The 15 T cell receptor beta chains listed next were all sequenced from one sample in a study of vaccination effects on CD4 cells after COVID-19. Before sequencing, viral peptide pools were used by the ViraFEST assay to expand antigen-specific CD4+ T cells. The culture ran for around 10 days before CD4+ T cells were isolated. Testing of the vaccine recipients showed negative nucleocapsid antibodies and no prior SARS-CoV-2 infection. TCRdb keeps only in-frame clones here, not all; method: immunoSEQ multiplex PCR. The top ten hold just under 15% of the sample, which has more than 35,000 clones, 66% seen once. Antigens for these TCRs are unknown. This material consisted of CD4+ T cells from PBMCs cultured with HCoV-OC43 spike peptides, taken before COVID-19 vaccination. Subset of the sample: HCoV-OC43 spike overlapping peptide pool stimulation. These receptors were taken from a human donor who received a COVID-19 vaccine.

This chain connects TRBV18 to TRBJ2-2; D gene unclear. V gave up 1 base and J gave up 2 bases, with 8 bases separating them. The CDR3 totals 15 residues. Germline V gene lookup returns CDR1 KGHSH and CDR2 LQKENI. CDR3 nucleotides: TGTGCCAGCTCACCACTTACGGGCAACACCGGGGAGCTGTTTTTT. Translating it yields CASSPLTGNTGELFF.

The gene calls are TRBV3-1 (or the pseudogene TRBV3-2) and TRBJ2-7, with 12 bases that match TRBD2. This CDR3 region has 19 residues. In germline, CDR1 is LGHDT, CDR2 YNNKEL (reference sequence). The V segment lost 4 bases and the J segment 0 bases; nucleotides outside the gene matches: 13. The CDR3 protein is CASSRKFFGLAGSSYEQYF. CDR3 coding DNA: TGTGCCAGCAGCCGAAAATTCTTCGGACTAGCGGGAAGCTCCTACGAGCAGTACTTC.

The chain has TRBV2 and TRBJ1-4; D may be TRBD1 (5 bases). Germline V gives CDR1 SNHLY, CDR2 FYNNEI. With 6 bases removed from V and 2 bases from J, the gap between germline ends came to 10 bases. The CDR3 runs 14 residues. The CDR3 region is CASRGGGTNEKLFF. In DNA form, the CDR3 reads TGTGCCAGCAGGGGCGGGGGTACTAATGAAAAACTGTTTTTT.

This chain uses TRBV20-1 with TRBJ2-3; 8 bases are a match to TRBD1. The CDR3 extends over 17 amino acids. V was clipped by 3 bases and J by 7 bases; unmatched bases: 18. The germline CDR1 and CDR2 sequences are DFQATT and SNEGSKA (reference sequence). This CDR3 reads CSASGDRGFAIENTQYF. CDR3 in DNA: TGCAGTGCTAGTGGTGACAGGGGTTTTGCCATAGAAAATACGCAGTATTTT.

The V gene is TRBV9, the J gene TRBJ1-4; 8 bases map to TRBD1. The CDR3 sequence is 17 residues long. The junction had 8 bases not matched to a gene; V was cut back by 0 bases and J by 4 bases. CDR1 and CDR2 from the germline V gene are SGDLS and YYNGEE. In DNA, the CDR3 is TGTGCCAGCAGCGTAGCTGGTTATGGACAGGGTAATGAAAAACTGTTTTTT. It encodes CASSVAGYGQGNEKLFF.

This clone has just a few counts. The chain recombines TRBV20-1 with TRBJ1-4; D is uncertain. Germline V lookup: CDR1 DFQATT, CDR2 SNEGSKA (reference sequence). The CDR3 is 10 amino acids. V was trimmed by 6 bases and J by 10 bases, leaving 9 bases between them. As DNA, the CDR3 is TGCAGTGCCCCAGGCCCAAAACTGTTTTTT. Encoded protein: CSAPGPKLFF.

The J gene is TRBJ2-3, the V gene TRBV11-2, with a weak D call TRBD1 (5 bases). Deletions cut 5 bases from V and 2 bases from J, with 11 bases between. Germline V gives CDR1 SGHAT, CDR2 FQNNGV. The CDR3 extends over 14 amino acids. The CDR3 nucleotides read TGTGCCAGCAGCGGCTACAGGTTCACAGATACGCAGTATTTT. It specifies CASSGYRFTDTQYF. The entire variable domain, with the rest obtained from reference TRBV11-2 and TRBJ2-3, is as follows: EAGVAQSPRYKIIEKRQSVAFWCNPISGHATLYWYQQILGQGPKLLIQFQNNGVVDDSQLPKDRFSAERLKGVDSTLKIQPAKLEDSAVYLCASSGYRFTDTQYFGPGTRLTVL.

The J gene is TRBJ1-4, the V gene TRBV5-6; 11 bases are a match to TRBD1. The trim removed 2 bases at V and 6 bases at J, leaving 6 bases unmatched. This CDR3 region has 16 residues. Germline lookup yields CDR1 SGHDT and CDR2 YYEEEE. The chain's CDR3 is CASSFGQGAIDEKLFF. The CDR3 region has the DNA TGTGCCAGCAGCTTCGGACAGGGGGCGATTGATGAAAAACTGTTTTTT.

The chain is built from TRBV5-6 and TRBJ2-5; TRBD1 aligns across 8 bases. The germline V gene has CDR1 SGHDT and CDR2 YYEEEE. The junction had 9 bases not matched to a gene; V was cut back by 3 bases and J by 5 bases. The CDR3 loop spans 15 amino acids. This CDR3 is CASSSLTGAQETQYF. Here the CDR3 DNA reads TGTGCCAGCAGCTCCCTGACAGGGGCCCAGGAGACCCAGTACTTC.

The chain has TRBV13 and TRBJ2-3; D unclear. Germline V gene lookup returns CDR1 PRHDT and CDR2 FYEKMQ (reference sequence). Trimming cost V 5 bases and J 0 bases, with 12 bases left between them. The CDR3 spans 15 residues. The CDR3 spells CASSPTRSSTDTQYF. DNA of the CDR3: TGTGCCAGCAGCCCGACACGATCTAGCACAGATACGCAGTATTTT.

The V gene is TRBV19, the J gene TRBJ2-7, with a tentative D call TRBD2 (6 bases). V shed 3 bases and J shed 3 bases, with 15 bases lying between them. This CDR3 comprises 15 residues. Germline V lookup: CDR1 LNHDA, CDR2 SQIVND (reference sequence). CDR3 in DNA: TGTGCCAGTAGTATCTGGGGGAATAGCGGCTACGAGCAGTACTTC. Translation: CASSIWGNSGYEQYF.

The chain joins TRBV10-2 to TRBJ2-1; D perhaps matches TRBD2 (6 bases). Between the trimmed V and J ends, which lost 1 base and 3 bases, there was a span of 16 bases. CDR1 and CDR2 from the germline V gene are WSHSY and SAAADI. The CDR3 contains 17 residues. The CDR3 sequence is CASSELGSGILYNEQFF. The CDR3 nucleotides are TGCGCCAGCAGTGAGTTGGGTAGCGGAATCCTCTACAATGAGCAGTTCTTC.

This clone was observed a single time. This chain connects TRBV7-9 to TRBJ2-1, with D perhaps given as TRBD1 or TRBD2 (5 bases each). The V gene's germline CDR1 is SEHNR and CDR2 FQNEAQ (reference sequence). V was clipped by 5 bases and J by 7 bases, with 21 bases between them. There are 16 residues in the CDR3. The CDR3 sequence: CASSAGTLTLRNEQFF. CDR3 bases: TGTGCCAGCAGCGCTGGGACGCTGACCCTCCGAAATGAGCAGTTCTTC.

This clone was recorded a few times. This rearrangement joins TRBV5-1 to TRBJ2-5, with 8 bases aligning to TRBD2. The J segment lost 2 bases and the V segment lost 1 base, leaving 7 bases of the junction unmatched. The CDR3 spans 16 residues. The V gene's germline CDR1 is SGHRS and CDR2 YFSETQ. This CDR3 is CASSLYAGGSQETQYF. The CDR3 coding sequence is TGCGCCAGCAGCTTGTATGCGGGAGGATCTCAAGAGACCCAGTACTTC.

The V call is TRBV3-1 (or the pseudogene TRBV3-2), the J call TRBJ1-4, with a possible D match to TRBD1 (6 bases). Trimming pared 0 bases from V and 5 bases from J, leaving 13 bases between. CDR3 size: 16 residues. Germline V gene sequence: CDR1 LGHDT, CDR2 YNNKEL (reference sequence). CDR3 nucleotides: TGTGCCAGCAGCCAAGATACGGGACATTTAAATGAAAAACTGTTTTTT. It translates to CASSQDTGHLNEKLFF.